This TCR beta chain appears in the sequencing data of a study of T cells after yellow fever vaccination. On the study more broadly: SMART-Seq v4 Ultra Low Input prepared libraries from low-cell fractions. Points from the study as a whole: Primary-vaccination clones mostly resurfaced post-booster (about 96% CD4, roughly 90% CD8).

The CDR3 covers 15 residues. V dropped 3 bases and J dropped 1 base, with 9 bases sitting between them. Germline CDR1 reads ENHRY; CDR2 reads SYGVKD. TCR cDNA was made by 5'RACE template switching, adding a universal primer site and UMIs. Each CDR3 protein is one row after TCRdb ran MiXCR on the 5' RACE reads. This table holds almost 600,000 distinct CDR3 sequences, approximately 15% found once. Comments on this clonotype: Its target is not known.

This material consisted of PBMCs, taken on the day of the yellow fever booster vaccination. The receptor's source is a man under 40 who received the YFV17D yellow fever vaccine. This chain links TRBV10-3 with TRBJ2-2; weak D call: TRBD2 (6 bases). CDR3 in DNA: TGTGCCATCAGTGACGGTAGCGGGAACACCGGGGAGCTGTTTTTT. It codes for CAISDGSGNTGELFF.